The sequence of this TCR beta chain was determined in a study of cytomegalovirus exposure and HLA in healthy donors. Study observations and caveats: With later analysis, a missense DCLRE1C variant became linked to TCR beta V- and J-gene trimming. For cytomegalovirus status, the classifier reportedly gave diagnoses with high specificity and sensitivity.

Between the trimmed V and J ends, which lost 5 bases and 4 bases, there was a span of 20 bases. The germline V gene has CDR1 LNHDA and CDR2 SQIVND (reference sequence). The CDR3 runs 16 residues. Comments on this clone: The antigen remains unidentified.

Primers for the PCR totalled 60 Vbeta and 13 Jbeta. Assay used: immunoSEQ multiplex PCR; TCRdb lists only in-frame clones, some missing. The sample records more than 85,000 clones, about three quarters being singletons. The gene calls are TRBV19 and TRBJ1-1; D may be TRBD1 (5 bases). Sequencing input: PBMCs. The clonotype was recovered from a woman aged 55 to 70 in good health and CMV-seropositive. The CDR3 DNA follows: TGTGCCAGTAGTGTAACCGGGACTTTGGTCGTCACTGAAGCTTTCTTT. Its translation is CASSVTGTLVVTEAFF.